The 4 T cell receptor beta chains reported below all come from one sample, sequenced in a study of OX40 agonist ivuxolimab in advanced cancers. Generated by immunoSEQ multiplex PCR, the TCRdb table keeps only in-frame clones and is missing some. This table holds under 25,000 clones, 74% found once. The starting material was CD4+ or CD8+ T cells sorted from blood, obtained in a trial of the OX40 agonist ivuxolimab. The receptors shown here come from an adult with an advanced solid tumor such as melanoma, head and neck, liver or kidney cancer.

The V gene is TRBV6-5, the J gene TRBJ2-5; perhaps TRBD1 as D (5 bases). This CDR3 has 14 residues. The V gene lost 0 bases and the J gene lost 4 bases, with 9 bases spanning the gap. The germline V gene encodes CDR1 MNHEY and CDR2 SVGAGI. The CDR3 DNA sequence: TGTGCCAGCAGTTACTCGCCAGGGTCAGAGACCCAGTACTTC. Translation: CASSYSPGSETQYF.

This clone was counted between two and nine times. The sample has other DNA sequences that encode this CDR3 too. V and J are TRBV6-4 and TRBJ2-3; TRBD1 matches 7 bases. V was pared by 2 bases and J by 2 bases, with 1 base of the junction left unmatched. The CDR3 runs to 14 residues. Germline values: CDR1 MRHNA, CDR2 SNTAGT. CDR3 nucleotide sequence: TGTGCCAGCAGTGACGGACAGGCCACAGATACGCAGTATTTT. Translated: CASSDGQATDTQYF.

This chain links TRBV19 with TRBJ1-5, with a possible D match to TRBD1 (6 bases). V shed 7 bases and J shed 6 bases, with 19 bases lying between them. The CDR3 covers 15 residues. Germline values: CDR1 LNHDA, CDR2 SQIVND (reference sequence). The CDR3 region has the DNA TGTGCCAGTAAAGACAGCGACAGGCCGGGTCAGCCCCAGCATTTT. Translating it yields CASKDSDRPGQPQHF.

This rearrangement joins TRBV18 to TRBJ1-4; tentative D call: TRBD1 (5 bases). Germline values: CDR1 KGHSH, CDR2 LQKENI. The V end was cut by 3 bases, the J end by 6 bases, with 11 bases between. The CDR3 covers 14 residues. The CDR3 sequence: CASSPQSGDEKLFF. CDR3 sequence (DNA): TGTGCCAGCTCACCCCAGTCGGGGGATGAAAAACTGTTTTTT. Full variable domain (outside the CDR3, taken from reference TRBV18 and TRBJ1-4): NAGVMQNPRHLVRRRGQEARLRCSPMKGHSHVYWYRQLPEEGLKFMVYLQKENIIDESGMPKERFSAEFPKEGPSILRIQQVVRGDSAAYFCASSPQSGDEKLFFGSGTQLSVL.